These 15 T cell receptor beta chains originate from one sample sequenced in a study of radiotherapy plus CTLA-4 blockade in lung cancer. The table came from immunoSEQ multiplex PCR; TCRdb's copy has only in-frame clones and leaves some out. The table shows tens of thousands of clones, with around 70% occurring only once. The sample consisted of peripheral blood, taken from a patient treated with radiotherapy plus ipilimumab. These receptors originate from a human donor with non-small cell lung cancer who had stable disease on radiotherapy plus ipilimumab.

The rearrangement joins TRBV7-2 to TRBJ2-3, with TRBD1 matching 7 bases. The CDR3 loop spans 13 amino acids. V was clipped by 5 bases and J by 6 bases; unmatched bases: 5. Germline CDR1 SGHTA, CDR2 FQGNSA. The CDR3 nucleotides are TGTGCCAGCAGCCGAGACAGGGCGGATACGCAGTATTTT. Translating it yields CASSRDRADTQYF.

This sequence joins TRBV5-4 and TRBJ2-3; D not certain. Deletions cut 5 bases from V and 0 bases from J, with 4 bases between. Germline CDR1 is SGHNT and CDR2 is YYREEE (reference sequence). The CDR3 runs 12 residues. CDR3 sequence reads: CASSQSTDTQYF. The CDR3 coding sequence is TGTGCCAGCAGTCAAAGCACAGATACGCAGTATTTT.

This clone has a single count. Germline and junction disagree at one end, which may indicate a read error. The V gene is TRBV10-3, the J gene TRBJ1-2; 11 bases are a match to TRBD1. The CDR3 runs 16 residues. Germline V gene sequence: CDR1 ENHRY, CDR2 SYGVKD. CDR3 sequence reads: CASSYRRTGGHYGYTF. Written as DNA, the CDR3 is TGTGCCAGCAGTTACAGGAGGACAGGGGGCCACTATGGCTACACCTTC.

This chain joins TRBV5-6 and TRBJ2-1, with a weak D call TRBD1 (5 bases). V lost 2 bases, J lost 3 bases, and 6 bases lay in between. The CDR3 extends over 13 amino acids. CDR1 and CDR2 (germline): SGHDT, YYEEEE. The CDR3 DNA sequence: TGTGCCAGCAGCTTTCAGGGCTACAATGAGCAGTTCTTC. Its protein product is CASSFQGYNEQFF.

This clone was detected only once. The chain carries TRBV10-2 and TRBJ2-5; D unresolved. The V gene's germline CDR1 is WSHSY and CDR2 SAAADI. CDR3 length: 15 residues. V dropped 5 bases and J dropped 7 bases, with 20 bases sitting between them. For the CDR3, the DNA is TGCGCCAGCAGTAAAAATGTGGGCAACTTAGGGACCCAGTACTTC. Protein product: CASSKNVGNLGTQYF.

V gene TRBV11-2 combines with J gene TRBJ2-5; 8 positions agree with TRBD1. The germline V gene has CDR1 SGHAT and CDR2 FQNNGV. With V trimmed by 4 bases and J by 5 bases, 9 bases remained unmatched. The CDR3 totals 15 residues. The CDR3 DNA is TGTGCCAGCAGCTCGCGGACAGGGCTGTGGGAGACCCAGTACTTC. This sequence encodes CASSSRTGLWETQYF.

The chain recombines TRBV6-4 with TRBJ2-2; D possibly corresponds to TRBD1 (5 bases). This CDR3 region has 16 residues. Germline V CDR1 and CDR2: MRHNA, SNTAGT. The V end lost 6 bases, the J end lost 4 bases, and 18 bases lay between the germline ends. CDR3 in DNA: TGTGCCAGCAGGAGATCCTATCAGGGTCTCACCGGGGAGCTGTTTTTT. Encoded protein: CASRRSYQGLTGELFF.

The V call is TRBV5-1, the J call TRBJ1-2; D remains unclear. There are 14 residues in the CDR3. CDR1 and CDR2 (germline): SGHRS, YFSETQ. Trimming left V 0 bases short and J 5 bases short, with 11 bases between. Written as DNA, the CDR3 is TGCGCCAGCAGCTTGGAACGGGAGAGTTATGGCTACACCTTC. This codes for CASSLERESYGYTF.

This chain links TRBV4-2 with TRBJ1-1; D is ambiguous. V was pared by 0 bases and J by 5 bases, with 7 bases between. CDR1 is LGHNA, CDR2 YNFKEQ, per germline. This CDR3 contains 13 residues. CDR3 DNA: TGTGCCAGCAGCCAAGATCGGAGAACTGAAGCTTTCTTT. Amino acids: CASSQDRRTEAFF.

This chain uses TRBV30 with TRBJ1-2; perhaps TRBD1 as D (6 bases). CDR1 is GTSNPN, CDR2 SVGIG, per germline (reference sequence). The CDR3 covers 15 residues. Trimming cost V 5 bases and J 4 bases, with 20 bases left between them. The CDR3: CAWEALGARGYGYTF. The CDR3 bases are TGTGCCTGGGAGGCTTTGGGGGCAAGGGGCTATGGCTACACCTTC.

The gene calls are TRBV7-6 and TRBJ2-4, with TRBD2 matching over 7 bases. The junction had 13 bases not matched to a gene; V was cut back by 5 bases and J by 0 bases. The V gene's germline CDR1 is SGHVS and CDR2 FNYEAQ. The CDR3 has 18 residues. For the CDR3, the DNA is TGTGCCAGCAGCCCTTTTCGGGGGGAAAACGTAGCCAAAAACATTCAGTACTTC. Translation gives CASSPFRGENVAKNIQYF.

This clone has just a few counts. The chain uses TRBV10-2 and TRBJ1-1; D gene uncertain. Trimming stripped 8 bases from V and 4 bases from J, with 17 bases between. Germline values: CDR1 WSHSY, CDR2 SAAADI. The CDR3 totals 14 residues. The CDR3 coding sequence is TGCGCCAGCGTGGACGCCCGACGGGGCACTGAAGCTTTCTTT. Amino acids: CASVDARRGTEAFF.

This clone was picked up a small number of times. Here the CDR3 DNA reads TGTGCCAGCAGCCAGGGGCCTGAGACCTACAATGAGCAGTTCTTC. This translates into CASSQGPETYNEQFF. The chain uses TRBV7-6 and TRBJ2-1; TRBD1 might be the D (6 bases). V was pared by 5 bases and J by 2 bases, with 13 bases between. This CDR3 contains 15 residues. Germline loops: CDR1 SGHVS, CDR2 FNYEAQ.

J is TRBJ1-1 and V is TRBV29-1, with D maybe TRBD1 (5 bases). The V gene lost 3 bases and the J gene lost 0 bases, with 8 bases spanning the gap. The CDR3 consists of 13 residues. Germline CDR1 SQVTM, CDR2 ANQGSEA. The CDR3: CSVDRGLNTEAFF. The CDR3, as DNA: TGCAGCGTTGATCGGGGGTTGAACACTGAAGCTTTCTTT.

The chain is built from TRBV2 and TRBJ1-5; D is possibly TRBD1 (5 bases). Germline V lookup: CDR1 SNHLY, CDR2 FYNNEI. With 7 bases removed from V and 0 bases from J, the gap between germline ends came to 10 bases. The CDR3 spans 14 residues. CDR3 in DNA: TGTGCCAGCACGGGGGTTTTTAGCAATCAGCCCCAGCATTTT. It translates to CASTGVFSNQPQHF.